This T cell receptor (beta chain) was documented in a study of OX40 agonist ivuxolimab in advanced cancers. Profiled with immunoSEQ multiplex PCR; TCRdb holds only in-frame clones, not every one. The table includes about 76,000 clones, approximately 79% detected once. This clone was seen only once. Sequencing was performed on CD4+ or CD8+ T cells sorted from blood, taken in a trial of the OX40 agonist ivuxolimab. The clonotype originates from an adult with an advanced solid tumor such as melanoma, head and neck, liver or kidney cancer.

The CDR3 region is CATRLMREAFF. CDR3 in DNA: TGCGCCACCCGGCTGATGCGGGAAGCTTTCTTT. The chain joins TRBV10-2 to TRBJ1-1; D not resolved. Trimming shortened V by 10 bases and J by 8 bases, and 14 bases separated the two germline ends. Germline V CDR1 and CDR2: WSHSY, SAAADI. The CDR3 extends over 11 amino acids.